The sequence of this T cell receptor (beta chain) was determined in a study of blood T cells in healthy people across ages (dated by TCRdb to about 2015). A note on the overall study: In model experiments, roughly one uniquely barcoded TCR beta cDNA molecule per two T cells was captured by template switching. Using deep sequencing normalized with unique cDNA molecular identifiers, the study measured how TCR beta repertoire diversity changes with age. Donors were grouped into four age groups: young (average roughly 15 years), middle-aged (roughly 37), aged (around 66) and long-lived (about 89). To avoid experimental bias, donors of different ages were randomly spread across the sequencing lanes. For two donors (one aged 18 to 29 and one aged 80 or older), the study analyzed two additional independent replicas of 1 million unique cDNA reads from the same blood draw.

The library was obtained by 5' RACE. The reads were generated on an Illumina HiSeq 2500. The second PCR ran for roughly 6 to 11 cycles and used a J-beta primer mix along with a sample-barcoded 5' primer. Each TCR beta cDNA molecule received a unique molecular identifier from a template-switch 5' adaptor carrying 12 random nucleotides. At least 2.5 million CDR3-containing paired-end reads were obtained from each sample. First-strand cDNA was synthesized from all RNA with the Mint cDNA synthesis kit, primed by a TRBC-specific oligonucleotide. Following uracil-DNA glycosylase treatment, a first 18-cycle PCR with universal primers M1SS and BC2_uni_R was performed on all cDNA. In the authors' own workflow: Each sample was normalized by randomly selecting 1 million high-quality reads, each carrying a distinct molecular identifier. Reads sharing molecular identifiers were discarded rather than binned into consensus sequences. MiTCR, run with a Q25 quality threshold and the strictest error-elimination algorithm, handled CDR3 identification, clonotype clustering and error correction. A nonparametric unseen species model with Euler transformation was used to estimate a lower bound on total TCR beta diversity. TCRdb took the public reads, trimmed them with fastp at Q25, ran MiXCR for clone calling and kept in-frame beta chains. Each CDR3 protein gets just one entry, which takes the most common genes and DNA from the rows behind it. The authors' filters were not applied to this entry. The sample records around 710,000 distinct CDR3 sequences, 35% to 45% of which are singletons. The ten largest account for roughly 20% of the sample.

About this clonotype itself: Its antigen specificity is not known. No base-level quality is on record; no much larger clone is a single base apart.

Systemically healthy Caucasian individuals from Russia, around 39 in total and aged roughly 6 to 100 years, were included as donors. Each donor gave about 9.2 milliliters of peripheral blood, drawn into EDTA-treated Vacutainer tubes. PBMCs were isolated by Ficoll-Paque density-gradient centrifugation, with at least 6.5 million obtained per sample. Total RNA was extracted from PBMCs with Trizol reagent, with at least 6 micrograms obtained per sample. The percentages of naive CD45RAhigh/CD27high T cells were determined by flow cytometry on a PBMC aliquot from every donor. Study-wide findings and limitations: Bulk unsorted PBMC profiling prevented conclusive comparison of naive and antigen-experienced compartments. The percentage of naive T cells measured by flow cytometry correlated strongly with observed TCR beta diversity. As age increased, observed TCR beta diversity per million T cells dropped in a roughly linear way, and a significant reduction was already evident by age 40. The long-lived group showed more naive CD4+ T cells, fewer expanded clones and increased TCR diversity than the aged group, suggesting age selection. Donor CMV infection status was unknown, potentially confounding age-related changes in expanded clonotypes. Estimates of total diversity based on one million sequenced T cells were regarded as lower bounds and as underestimates.

Sample: blood. The TCR sequence derives from a woman aged 55-75 years in good health.

The sequenced DNA: TGCAGCGCCGAGGCGCTAGCGGGAGCTCTAATTGACGATGAGCAGTTCTTC. It codes for CSAEALAGALIDDEQFF. This chain is built from TRBV20-1 and TRBJ2-1; TRBD2 agrees with 10 junctional bases. From cysteine to phenylalanine, the CDR3 is 17 amino acids long. The retained sequence is limited to the CDR3, 51 bases, with the frame set at the first base. Taken from the germline V gene (reference sequence), the CDR1 and CDR2 loops are DFQATT and SNEGSKA.